This entry lists 17 T cell receptor beta chains sequenced from one sample in a study of OX40 agonist ivuxolimab in advanced cancers. Library creation used the immunoSEQ multiplex PCR assay. TCRdb took this table from immuneACCESS and kept in-frame rearrangements with V and J called. Such tables lack part of the clones; where checked against another copy, unresolved V genes explain under half of the gap, and the rest is unexplained. The table for this sample lists 20,000 to 25,000 clones; approximately 80% of them were counted only once. 24% of the sample belongs to the ten largest clones. Here the sequenced sample was CD4+ or CD8+ T cells sorted from blood, taken in a trial of the OX40 agonist ivuxolimab. The origin of the receptors is an adult with an advanced solid tumor such as melanoma, head and neck, liver or kidney cancer.

The table lists this clone with a count of one. The chain recombines TRBV4-3 with TRBJ2-1; TRBD1 is a possible D gene (5 bases). CDR1 is LGHNA, CDR2 YSLEER, per germline. V lost 1 base to trimming and J lost 1 base, with 14 bases between them. This CDR3 has 17 amino acids. The DNA for the CDR3 is TGCGCCAGCAGCCAAGGGGGAACAGGCCTTTCCTACAATGAGCAGTTCTTC. It codes for CASSQGGTGLSYNEQFF.

The CDR3 DNA reads as TGTGCCAGCAGGGAAATAGGGGGAATCGGGGAGCTGTTTTTT. This sequence encodes CASREIGGIGELFF. The chain carries TRBV27 and TRBJ2-2; TRBD1 might be the D (6 bases). The germline V and J ends were trimmed by 6 bases and 7 bases, with 15 bases remaining between them. There are 14 residues in the CDR3. Germline V CDR1 and CDR2: MNHEY, SMNVEV (reference sequence).

This clone turned up a few times. The chain combines TRBV6-4 with TRBJ2-1, with D perhaps given as TRBD1 or TRBD2 (7 bases each). Germline values: CDR1 MRHNA, CDR2 SNTAGT. This CDR3 has 15 residues. V was cut by 4 bases and J by 5 bases, with 15 bases left in between. In DNA form, the CDR3 reads TGTGCCAGCAGTGTAGGAGCGGGGACAGACAATGAGCAGTTCTTC. Protein product: CASSVGAGTDNEQFF.

This clone was seen just once. V gene TRBV9 combines with J gene TRBJ2-7; no reliable D call. Looked up from germline, CDR1 is SGDLS and CDR2 is YYNGEE. This CDR3 is 13 amino acids long. Trimming took off 0 bases at V and 0 bases at J, with 4 bases between the two ends. CDR3 loop: CASSVASSYEQYF. The CDR3, as DNA: TGTGCCAGCAGCGTAGCTAGCTCCTACGAGCAGTACTTC.

This CDR3 reads CASGKASYEQYF. The CDR3 bases are TGCGCCAGCGGGAAGGCTTCCTACGAGCAGTACTTC. The chain uses TRBV10-2 and TRBJ2-7; no definite D call. Trimming took 8 bases from V and 1 from J, leaving 9 bases between them. This CDR3 comprises 12 residues. The germline CDR1 and CDR2 sequences are WSHSY and SAAADI.

The rearrangement links TRBV7-9 to TRBJ2-7; 8 nucleotides align to TRBD1. With V trimmed by 0 bases and J by 4 bases, 5 bases remained unmatched. The CDR3 is made up of 15 amino acids. The germline CDR1 and CDR2 sequences are SEHNR and FQNEAQ (reference sequence). CDR3 bases: TGTGCCAGCAGCTTAGCGAGAGGACAGGGTTACGAGCAGTACTTC. This sequence encodes CASSLARGQGYEQYF.

The sample holds a few counts of this clone. The chain's CDR3 is CASSHLESSYNEQFF. The CDR3 DNA follows: TGTGCCAGCAGTCACCTAGAGAGCTCCTACAATGAGCAGTTCTTC. The V gene is TRBV6-1, the J gene TRBJ2-1; D gene unclear. Germline assignment: CDR1 MNHNS and CDR2 SASEGT. Trimming left V 5 bases short and J 0 bases short, with 11 bases between. The CDR3 has 15 residues.

A single count supports this clone. The gene calls are TRBV4-1 and TRBJ1-2; 7 bases are a match to TRBD1. This CDR3 spans 14 amino acids. Germline V gene sequence: CDR1 MGHRA, CDR2 YSYEKL. V was pared by 0 bases and J by 4 bases, with 2 bases of the junction left unmatched. The CDR3: CASSQEDRPYGYTF. The CDR3 DNA reads as TGCGCCAGCAGCCAAGAGGACAGGCCCTATGGCTACACCTTC.

V and J are TRBV7-6 and TRBJ1-5, with D unresolved. The CDR3 loop spans 15 amino acids. V was trimmed by 2 bases and J by 3 bases, leaving 11 bases between them. The germline gives CDR1 SGHVS, CDR2 FNYEAQ. The CDR3 nucleotides read TGTGCCAGCAGCTTATTGGGTGGAGACAATCAGCCCCAGCATTTT. This gives the protein CASSLLGGDNQPQHF.

The chain is built from TRBV5-1 and TRBJ2-7; TRBD2 aligns across 8 bases. V trimming: 0 bases; J trimming: 6 bases; junction bases outside the gene matches: 8. This CDR3 spans 15 amino acids. The V gene's germline CDR1 is SGHRS and CDR2 YFSETQ. CDR3 sequence reads: CASSLAPSGGGEQYF. The CDR3 DNA is TGCGCCAGCAGCTTGGCCCCCAGCGGGGGAGGCGAGCAGTACTTC.

The gene calls are TRBV9 and TRBJ1-4; 7 nucleotides match TRBD1. CDR1 is SGDLS, CDR2 YYNGEE, per germline. Trimming took 4 bases from V and 4 from J; bases not matched to a gene: 7. This CDR3 contains 15 residues. The CDR3 is CASSTEGGLNEKLFF. The DNA of the CDR3 is TGTGCCAGCAGCACGGAAGGGGGCCTTAATGAAAAACTGTTTTTT. Filled out from reference TRBV9 and TRBJ1-4, the complete variable domain reads DSGVTQTPKHLITATGQRVTLRCSPRSGDLSVYWYQQSLDQGLQFLIQYYNGEERAKGNILERFSAQQFPDLHSELNLSSLELGDSALYFCASSTEGGLNEKLFFGSGTQLSVL.

The chain has TRBV28 and TRBJ2-3; 7 bases map to TRBD2. The CDR3 spans 15 residues. Losses at the gene ends were 3 bases for V and 0 bases for J; bases not matched to a gene: 3. The germline V gene has CDR1 MDHEN and CDR2 SYDVKM. The CDR3 sequence is CASSLASGSTDTQYF. DNA of the CDR3: TGTGCCAGCAGTTTGGCTAGCGGAAGCACAGATACGCAGTATTTT.

The chain uses TRBV5-4 and TRBJ2-5, with D unresolved. V was clipped by 4 bases and J by 4 bases, with 17 bases between them. The germline CDR1 and CDR2 sequences are SGHNT and YYREEE (reference sequence). The CDR3 spans 15 residues. CDR3 DNA sequence: TGTGCCAGCAGCCCCGTGGGGTCAGGCCGAGAGACCCAGTACTTC. This gives the protein CASSPVGSGRETQYF.

There are a few counts of this clone. The rearrangement uses TRBV6-4 and TRBJ2-2; the D gene is possibly TRBD1 (5 bases). This CDR3 is built from 15 residues. The germline V and J ends were trimmed by 2 bases and 0 bases, with 7 bases remaining between them. The V gene's germline CDR1 is MRHNA and CDR2 SNTAGT. CDR3: CASSDDSSNTGELFF. The CDR3 region has the DNA TGTGCCAGCAGTGACGACAGTTCGAACACCGGGGAGCTGTTTTTT.

This clone has only one observation. The chain is built from TRBV9 and TRBJ2-5; D call uncertain. Trimming pared 4 bases from V and 4 bases from J, leaving 14 bases between. CDR3 size: 14 residues. The germline V gene has CDR1 SGDLS and CDR2 YYNGEE. The DNA of the CDR3 is TGTGCCAGCAGCCCCCCCGGAACACTAGAGACCCAGTACTTC. Protein sequence: CASSPPGTLETQYF.

The V call is TRBV5-8, the J call TRBJ2-7; D is uncertain. The CDR3 covers 14 residues. Trimming left V 1 base short and J 7 bases short, with 15 bases between. Germline CDR1 SGHTS, CDR2 YDEGEE. CDR3 DNA sequence: TGTGCCAGCAGCTTGCCAGGTGGGGTGTGGGAGCAGTACTTC. It codes for CASSLPGGVWEQYF.

Only a few counts were recorded for this clone. J is TRBJ1-2 and V is TRBV28; unclear D gene. Trimming cost V 7 bases and J 7 bases, with 19 bases left between them. This CDR3 spans 14 amino acids. Germline lookup yields CDR1 MDHEN and CDR2 SYDVKM. The CDR3 DNA sequence: TGTGCCAGCACCAAATCCTCAAGTTCCCGTGGCTACACCTTC. Amino acids: CASTKSSSSRGYTF.